This TCR beta chain came from a study of CD8+ T cells in alopecia areata. Overall study: Affected scalp percentage set treated patients' severity scores.

Concerning this clone: Other DNA sequences within the sample encode an identical CDR3.

The CDR3 sequence is 14 residues long. V lost 5 bases to trimming and J lost 3 bases, with 12 bases between them. The germline gives CDR1 SGHVS, CDR2 FNYEAQ. As the sequencing template, cDNA was produced by extracting RNA and reverse transcribing it. The assay was immunoSEQ multiplex PCR, and TCRdb's table has in-frame clones only and misses some. There are approximately 45,000 clones in the sample; about two thirds occur only once, and about 21% lies in the top ten. Treatment described: oral pan-JAK inhibitor, 5-10 mg twice daily. V is TRBV7-6 and J is TRBJ2-3, with D maybe TRBD2 (6 bases). This clonotype was obtained from a human donor with alopecia areata. The starting material was CD8+ T cells sorted from blood, obtained at week 4, from a patient treated with tofacitinib. The CDR3 region has the DNA TGTGCCAGCAGCCCAAGTCGGGGGACAGATACGCAGTATTTT. It specifies CASSPSRGTDTQYF.